A selection of T cell receptor beta chains follows, all from one sample in a study of blood T cells in healthy people across ages. Each CDR3 protein is one row after TCRdb ran MiXCR on the 5' RACE reads. The sample includes 1.4 million or so distinct CDR3 sequences, under 55% of them seen just once. The sequencing input was blood. The receptors derive from a young woman in good health. Each CDR3 is given with its conserved first and last residue. Fields, in order: J gene, clone size, V gene, D gene, CDR3 protein, CDR3 DNA. A D gene is named only where the DNA matches it firmly. Some rows mark clone size as missing; the rest say once, few, many or name a class of expanded clone.

j_call: TRBJ2-7; clone_size: NA; v_call: TRBV20-1; d_call: TRBD2; cdr3_aa: CSARGVAGGPYEQYF; cdr3_nt: TGCAGTGCTAGAGGGGTCGCGGGAGGGCCCTACGAGCAGTACTTC
j_call: TRBJ1-2; clone_size: once; v_call: TRBV6-2/TRBV6-3; d_call: NA; cdr3_aa: CASSRPRKVDYGYTF; cdr3_nt: TGTGCCAGCAGCCGACCCCGGAAGGTGGACTATGGCTACACCTTC
j_call: TRBJ2-7; clone_size: NA; v_call: TRBV7-2; d_call: NA; cdr3_aa: CASSLAGAREKQYF; cdr3_nt: TGTGCCAGCAGCTTAGCGGGAGCCAGGGAAAAGCAGTACTTC
j_call: TRBJ1-4; clone_size: NA; v_call: TRBV12-3/TRBV12-4; d_call: NA; cdr3_aa: CASSLDPRYSNEKLFF; cdr3_nt: TGTGCCAGCAGTTTAGATCCCAGATACTCTAATGAAAAACTGTTTTTT
j_call: TRBJ2-3; clone_size: NA; v_call: TRBV5-6; d_call: NA; cdr3_aa: CASSLVDNTQYF; cdr3_nt: TGTGCCAGCAGCTTGGTTGACAATACGCAGTATTTT
j_call: TRBJ1-2; clone_size: NA; v_call: TRBV7-2; d_call: NA; cdr3_aa: CASSSYRAPRYGYTF; cdr3_nt: TGTGCCAGCAGCTCCTACAGGGCTCCAAGATATGGCTACACCTTC
j_call: TRBJ1-5; clone_size: few; v_call: TRBV12-3/TRBV12-4; d_call: TRBD1; cdr3_aa: CASSLKGEAGQDNQPQHF; cdr3_nt: TGTGCCAGCAGTTTAAAGGGTGAGGCGGGACAGGACAATCAGCCCCAGCATTTT
j_call: TRBJ1-2; clone_size: NA; v_call: TRBV7-8; d_call: NA; cdr3_aa: CASSPRTLNYGYTF; cdr3_nt: TGTGCCAGCAGCCCCAGGACACTGAACTATGGCTACACCTTC
j_call: TRBJ1-1; clone_size: many; v_call: TRBV12-3/TRBV12-4; d_call: NA; cdr3_aa: CASSFRGKNTEAFF; cdr3_nt: TGTGCCAGCAGTTTCAGGGGTAAGAACACTGAAGCTTTCTTT
j_call: TRBJ2-7; clone_size: few; v_call: TRBV10-3; d_call: NA; cdr3_aa: CAVQVAYNEQYF; cdr3_nt: TGTGCCGTACAGGTGGCCTACAATGAGCAGTACTTC
j_call: TRBJ1-2; clone_size: NA; v_call: TRBV2; d_call: NA; cdr3_aa: CASSLGQGYTF; cdr3_nt: TGTGCCAGCAGTCTTGGACAGGGCTACACCTTC
j_call: TRBJ2-7; clone_size: NA; v_call: TRBV27; d_call: NA; cdr3_aa: CASGTWGKHEQYF; cdr3_nt: TGTGCCAGCGGCACGTGGGGCAAGCACGAGCAGTACTTC
j_call: TRBJ2-2; clone_size: NA; v_call: TRBV27; d_call: TRBD1; cdr3_aa: CASSLRRTGGASLKTGELFF; cdr3_nt: TGTGCCAGCAGCCTGCGGAGGACAGGGGGCGCGAGTTTAAAAACCGGGGAGCTGTTTTTT
j_call: TRBJ2-5; clone_size: NA; v_call: TRBV13; d_call: NA; cdr3_aa: CASSLGGQTGEQYF; cdr3_nt: TGTGCCAGCAGCTTAGGGGGCCAAACTGGTGAGCAGTACTTC
j_call: TRBJ2-5; clone_size: few; v_call: TRBV29-1; d_call: TRBD2; cdr3_aa: CSAERLAGVKTQYF; cdr3_nt: TGCAGCGCGGAGAGGTTAGCGGGAGTTAAGACCCAGTACTTC
j_call: TRBJ2-6; clone_size: NA; v_call: TRBV27; d_call: NA; cdr3_aa: CASSFYSRQTGANVQTF; cdr3_nt: TGTGCCAGCAGTTTCTACTCCCGACAGACTGGGGCCAACGTCCAGACTTTC
j_call: TRBJ1-1; clone_size: NA; v_call: TRBV12-3/TRBV12-4; d_call: NA; cdr3_aa: CASSFGGVSTEAFF; cdr3_nt: TGTGCCAGCAGTTTCGGGGGAGTAAGCACTGAAGCTTTCTTT
j_call: TRBJ2-7; clone_size: NA; v_call: TRBV12-3/TRBV12-4; d_call: NA; cdr3_aa: CASSFGLTYNEQYF; cdr3_nt: TGTGCCAGCAGTTTTGGACTGACATACAATGAGCAGTACTTC
j_call: TRBJ2-1; clone_size: NA; v_call: TRBV7-6; d_call: NA; cdr3_aa: CDSSPEFGTTYNEQFF; cdr3_nt: TGTGACAGCAGCCCCGAGTTTGGGACCACCTACAATGAGCAGTTCTTC
j_call: TRBJ2-7; clone_size: few; v_call: TRBV13; d_call: NA; cdr3_aa: CASSLNLFYEQYF; cdr3_nt: TGTGCCAGCAGCTTAAATTTATTTTACGAGCAGTACTTC
j_call: TRBJ2-7; clone_size: few; v_call: TRBV4-1; d_call: NA; cdr3_aa: CASSSGGPAHEQYF; cdr3_nt: TGCGCCAGCAGCTCAGGAGGGCCAGCTCACGAGCAGTACTTC
j_call: TRBJ1-2; clone_size: NA; v_call: TRBV7-2; d_call: NA; cdr3_aa: CASSAMQGGGYTF; cdr3_nt: TGTGCCAGCAGCGCTATGCAGGGTGGTGGCTACACCTTC
j_call: TRBJ1-2; clone_size: few; v_call: TRBV5-1; d_call: TRBD1; cdr3_aa: CASSLAPTGGGYTF; cdr3_nt: TGCGCCAGCAGCTTGGCGCCGACAGGGGGAGGCTACACCTTC
j_call: TRBJ1-1; clone_size: few; v_call: TRBV12-3/TRBV12-4; d_call: NA; cdr3_aa: CASSLGRILNTEAFF; cdr3_nt: TGTGCCAGCAGTTTGGGCCGGATCCTGAACACTGAAGCTTTCTTT
j_call: TRBJ1-6; clone_size: NA; v_call: TRBV2; d_call: NA; cdr3_aa: CASSWSDHDSPLHF; cdr3_nt: TGTGCCAGCAGTTGGAGTGACCATGATTCACCCCTCCACTTT
j_call: TRBJ1-6; clone_size: NA; v_call: TRBV4-3; d_call: NA; cdr3_aa: CASSPGIFNSPLHF; cdr3_nt: TGCGCCAGCAGCCCTGGGATTTTCAATTCACCCCTCCACTTT